The clone carrying this T cell receptor (beta chain) was seen many times. The sample belongs to a study of T cell clonality in common variable immunodeficiency. Assay used: immunoSEQ multiplex PCR; TCRdb lists only in-frame clones, some missing. The sample has about 81,000 clones, none seen only once; the top ten hold 0.65% to 0.8%. The origin of this receptor is a person aged 18-69 years in good health. Sequenced sample: peripheral blood mononuclear cells.

The DNA read from the CDR3 is TGTGCCACCCTGGCCACTAGCGGCTCTACG. Encoded protein: CATLATSGST. The whole CDR3 protein is CATLATSGSTQYF. The chain links TRBV11-2 to TRBJ2-3, with 8 bases aligning to TRBD2. The read gets to within 3 residues of the CDR3 end, and the germline J gene fills in the rest. The CDR3 is 13 residues long. With V trimmed by 10 bases and J by 8 bases, 11 bases remained unmatched. Per the germline V gene, CDR1 is SGHAT and CDR2 is FQNNGV.